Each of the 23 T cell receptor beta chains below was sequenced from the same sample in a study of blood T cell repertoires in COVID-19. TCRdb's table, derived via immunoSEQ multiplex PCR, lists solely in-frame clones and lacks some. The sample gives about 150,000 clones, roughly 82% of which show up once; approximately 9.7% is in the top ten. Sequenced: peripheral blood. These receptors were taken from a woman aged 50 to 65 with acute or convalescent COVID-19.

This chain joins TRBV19 and TRBJ2-6; tentative D call: TRBD2 (5 bases). V lost 2 bases, J lost 4 bases, and 21 bases lay in between. The CDR3 extends over 19 amino acids. The germline CDR1 and CDR2 sequences are LNHDA and SQIVND (reference sequence). CDR3 residues: CASSISAGGGRAGANVLTF. DNA for the CDR3: TGTGCCAGTAGTATATCTGCGGGCGGTGGAAGGGCCGGGGCCAACGTCCTGACTTTC.

The V and J genes are TRBV28 and TRBJ2-3; 10 bases align to TRBD2. With V trimmed by 1 base and J by 6 bases, 4 bases remained unmatched. The CDR3 is made up of 15 amino acids. The germline gives CDR1 MDHEN, CDR2 SYDVKM. CDR3 sequence reads: CASSLLAGGPDTQYF. The CDR3 nucleotides read TGTGCCAGCAGTTTATTAGCGGGAGGACCTGATACGCAGTATTTT.

The chain combines TRBV2 with TRBJ2-5, with 7 positions matching TRBD2. The CDR3 covers 14 residues. Trimming cost V 7 bases and J 0 bases; bases outside gene matches: 5. Per the germline V gene, CDR1 is SNHLY and CDR2 is FYNNEI. Here the CDR3 reads CASMLAGNQETQYF. CDR3 nucleotides: TGTGCCAGCATGTTAGCGGGTAACCAAGAGACCCAGTACTTC.

The chain uses TRBV5-1 and TRBJ2-7; the match to TRBD2 covers 9 bases. J lost 8 bases, V lost 1 base, and 13 bases had no gene match. Germline V gene sequence: CDR1 SGHRS, CDR2 YFSETQ. This CDR3 is 16 amino acids long. The CDR3 DNA reads as TGCGCCAGCAGCTTGAGTCTAGCGGGAAACTACGTCCAGCAGTACTTC. Its translation: CASSLSLAGNYVQQYF.

The V call is TRBV14, the J call TRBJ2-2; a possible D gene is TRBD2 (7 bases). V was trimmed by 0 bases and J by 5 bases, leaving 13 bases between them. This CDR3 comprises 16 residues. CDR1 is SGHDN, CDR2 FVKESK, per germline. CDR3 loop: CASSQDRGAGTGELFF. Here the CDR3 DNA reads TGTGCCAGCAGCCAAGATCGGGGGGCAGGGACCGGGGAGCTGTTTTTT.

V gene TRBV2 combines with J gene TRBJ2-3, with D perhaps matching TRBD2 (6 bases). Per germline, CDR1 SNHLY and CDR2 FYNNEI. V was clipped by 8 bases and J by 4 bases, with 16 bases between them. The CDR3 length is 14 residues. The CDR3 DNA follows: TGTGCCAGCGGATTCGGCGGGGTGCCAGATACGCAGTATTTT. This encodes CASGFGGVPDTQYF.

The chain has TRBV28 and TRBJ2-2; D is unclear. The CDR3 sequence is 13 residues long. CDR1 and CDR2 (germline): MDHEN, SYDVKM. With 5 bases removed from V and 4 bases from J, the gap between germline ends came to 8 bases. CDR3: CASSVSSTGELFF. The CDR3 DNA is TGTGCCAGCAGTGTCAGTTCCACCGGGGAGCTGTTTTTT.

The rearrangement links TRBV30 to TRBJ1-2, with D unresolved. Germline loops: CDR1 GTSNPN, CDR2 SVGIG (reference sequence). This CDR3 is 14 amino acids long. V gave up 3 bases and J gave up 0 bases, with 11 bases separating them. The CDR3 sequence: CAWRVPGTNYGYTF. The DNA for the CDR3 is TGTGCCTGGAGGGTCCCGGGGACTAACTATGGCTACACCTTC.

V and J are TRBV18 and TRBJ1-1, with 8 bases identical to TRBD1. Germline assignment: CDR1 KGHSH and CDR2 LQKENI. V shed 3 bases and J 1 base; nucleotides not matched to a gene: 4. The CDR3 runs 15 residues. CDR3 amino acids: CASSPPRGRNTEAFF. Here the CDR3 DNA reads TGTGCCAGCTCACCGCCCAGGGGGCGGAACACTGAAGCTTTCTTT.

This clone appeared a few times. The chain has TRBV20-1 and TRBJ2-4; 8 bases match TRBD2. The CDR3 is made up of 15 amino acids. CDR1 and CDR2 (germline): DFQATT, SNEGSKA (reference sequence). With 3 bases clipped from V and 8 bases from J, the junction kept 12 bases outside the gene matches. Here the CDR3 reads CSASLSGSLMDIQYF. The CDR3, as DNA: TGCAGTGCTAGTTTAAGCGGGAGTCTTATGGACATTCAGTACTTC.

This chain uses TRBV6-1 with TRBJ1-6; D gene unclear. The CDR3 runs to 17 residues. The germline V gene encodes CDR1 MNHNS and CDR2 SASEGT. Trimming cost V 1 base and J 0 bases, with 10 bases left between them. This chain's CDR3 is CASSEVPPSSYNSPLHF. CDR3 sequence (DNA): TGTGCCAGCAGTGAAGTTCCCCCGAGCTCCTATAATTCACCCCTCCACTTT.

The J gene is TRBJ1-3, the V gene TRBV2; weak D call: TRBD1 (6 bases). The CDR3 spans 14 residues. The germline gives CDR1 SNHLY, CDR2 FYNNEI. The V end was cut by 6 bases, the J end by 1 base, with 10 bases between. The CDR3 DNA reads TGTGCCAGCAGGGTAGGACAGTCTGGAAACACCATATATTTT. Its translation: CASRVGQSGNTIYF.

The rearrangement links TRBV11-2 to TRBJ1-2; possibly TRBD1 for D (6 bases). The V end was cut by 1 base, the J end by 4 bases, with 13 bases between. Germline CDR1 and CDR2: SGHAT and FQNNGV. The length of the CDR3 is 15 residues. The CDR3 loop is CASSLASDSPYGYTF. CDR3 DNA: TGTGCCAGCAGCTTAGCCTCGGACAGCCCCTATGGCTACACCTTC.

The rearrangement uses TRBV3-1 (or the pseudogene TRBV3-2) and TRBJ2-3, with D perhaps matching TRBD2 (6 bases). Germline CDR1 and CDR2: LGHDT and YNNKEL (reference sequence). The V gene lost 1 base and the J gene lost 1 base, with 9 bases spanning the gap. This CDR3 region has 15 residues. CDR3 bases: TGTGCCAGCAGCCAAGGGCGGGGACGCACAGATACGCAGTATTTT. It is translated as CASSQGRGRTDTQYF.

The chain couples TRBV28 to TRBJ2-1; 13 nucleotides agree with TRBD2. J gave up 7 bases and V 7 bases, and 4 bases lay outside the gene matches. The CDR3 is made up of 14 amino acids. Germline V gene lookup returns CDR1 MDHEN and CDR2 SYDVKM. CDR3 nucleotides: TGTGCCAGCACCCGGACTAGCGGGAGTAATGAGCAGTTCTTC. Translating it yields CASTRTSGSNEQFF.

The chain carries TRBV2 and TRBJ1-2; D unclear. The CDR3 length is 13 residues. Germline-derived CDR1 and CDR2 are SNHLY and FYNNEI. V was shortened by 2 bases and J by 4 bases, with 8 bases between the two germline ends. CDR3 residues: CASSERAGYGYTF. CDR3 sequence (DNA): TGTGCCAGCAGTGAAAGGGCGGGCTATGGCTACACCTTC.

The chain employs TRBV19 and TRBJ2-7; 11 bases align to TRBD1. Trimming took 9 bases from V and 2 from J; bases not matched to a gene: 9. The CDR3 extends over 15 amino acids. Germline CDR1 is LNHDA and CDR2 is SQIVND (reference sequence). The CDR3 DNA follows: TGTGCCAGCGCCTTGTCGGGACAGGGGGCCTACGAGCAGTACTTC. This codes for CASALSGQGAYEQYF.

The genes are TRBV7-2 and TRBJ1-6; D is perhaps TRBD1 (5 bases). Germline assignment: CDR1 SGHTA and CDR2 FQGNSA. This CDR3 comprises 16 residues. The ends were cut back, 2 bases at V and 6 bases at J, with 14 bases in the middle. The CDR3 loop is CASSLRGEDSNSPLHF. DNA for the CDR3: TGTGCCAGCAGCTTACGGGGGGAGGATAGTAATTCACCCCTCCACTTT. The full variable domain, with the rest looked up from reference TRBV7-2 and TRBJ1-6, is GAGVSQSPSNKVTEKGKDVELRCDPISGHTALYWYRQSLGQGLEFLIYFQGNSAPDKSGLPSDRFSAERTGGSVSTLTIQRTQQEDSAVYLCASSLRGEDSNSPLHFGNGTRLTVT.

The chain links TRBV3-1 (or the pseudogene TRBV3-2) to TRBJ1-4, with 7 bases lining up with TRBD1. Germline lookup yields CDR1 LGHDT and CDR2 YNNKEL (reference sequence). This CDR3 has 17 residues. The junction had 10 bases not matched to a gene; V was cut back by 4 bases and J by 2 bases. This CDR3 is CASSRNPGQRTNEKLFF. The CDR3 DNA sequence: TGTGCCAGCAGCCGGAACCCGGGACAGCGTACTAATGAAAAACTGTTTTTT.

This chain connects TRBV4-1 to TRBJ2-1; TRBD2 aligns across 10 bases. CDR1 is MGHRA, CDR2 YSYEKL, per germline. This CDR3 is built from 16 residues. The V and J ends lost 7 bases and 2 bases, in that order; junction bases with no gene match: 8. The CDR3, as DNA: TGCGCCAGCAAGCAGGAAGCGGGGGGGACCTACAATGAGCAGTTCTTC. It yields the protein CASKQEAGGTYNEQFF.

The genes are TRBV20-1 and TRBJ1-2, with TRBD1 as a possible D gene (5 bases). There are 12 residues in the CDR3. V shed 3 bases and J shed 4 bases, with 9 bases lying between them. Germline-derived CDR1 and CDR2 are DFQATT and SNEGSKA (reference sequence). CDR3 region: CSASTGVYGYTF. CDR3 sequence (DNA): TGCAGTGCTAGTACAGGAGTCTATGGCTACACCTTC.

The CDR3, as DNA: TGTGCCAGCAGCCGGGGACTTCCTACCGGGGAGCTGTTTTTT. It yields the protein CASSRGLPTGELFF. The chain links TRBV3-1 (or the pseudogene TRBV3-2) to TRBJ2-2, with a possible D match to TRBD2 (6 bases). Deletions cut 4 bases from V and 5 bases from J, with 11 bases between. The CDR3 has 14 residues. Germline loops: CDR1 LGHDT, CDR2 YNNKEL (reference sequence).

This clone was observed a single time. The chain links TRBV23-1 to TRBJ2-2, with D perhaps matching TRBD1 (6 bases). TRBV23-1 is labeled an ORF, and its function is uncertain. Trimming removed 2 bases at V and 2 bases at J, with 21 bases between. The CDR3 extends over 19 amino acids. As DNA, the CDR3 is TGCGCCAGCAGTCAAGTGAAGGATGTACAGGGTTTCAACACCGGGGAGCTGTTTTTT. Its translation is CASSQVKDVQGFNTGELFF.